The 22 T cell receptor beta chains reported below all come from one sample, sequenced in a study of CD8 T cells in ankylosing spondylitis. Findings and limits, study-wide: Typical of ankylosing spondylitis blood, it appeared, was a TCR beta motif of eight highly homologous variants.

TCRdb passed the 5' RACE reads through MiXCR, listing each CDR3 protein once. The sample has roughly 370,000 distinct CDR3 sequences, 20% to 25% seen once. These receptors are not linked to any known antigen. What was sequenced was blood, either unsorted or a sorted T cell fraction (not recorded which). Receptors were obtained from a male donor with ankylosing spondylitis.

This clonotype was observed a handful of times. V is TRBV2 and J is TRBJ2-3, with 9 bases matching TRBD2. The CDR3 loop spans 13 amino acids. V was clipped by 10 bases and J by 2 bases; unmatched bases: 4. In germline, CDR1 is SNHLY, CDR2 FYNNEI. CDR3 sequence: CATLAGVTDTQYF. In nucleotides, the CDR3 is TGTGCCACTTTAGCGGGAGTCACAGATACGCAGTATTTT.

This clonotype was counted only a few times. The V call is TRBV20-1, the J call TRBJ1-4; TRBD1 matches 8 bases. Germline assignment: CDR1 DFQATT and CDR2 SNEGSKA (reference sequence). This CDR3 has 14 amino acids. Trimming removed 6 bases from V and 7 bases from J; junction bases left unmatched: 10. Written as DNA, the CDR3 is TGCAGTGCCTTTCATAGACAGGGGACTGAAAAACTGTTTTTT. Its translation: CSAFHRQGTEKLFF.

This clonotype was seen only a few times. V usage is TRBV11-3 and J usage is TRBJ1-3; D is undetermined. V lost 6 bases and J 4 bases, leaving 16 bases between the germline ends. This CDR3 has 15 amino acids. In germline, CDR1 is SGHNT, CDR2 YENEEA. CDR3 protein: CASRKPVYVGNTIYF. The CDR3 DNA follows: TGTGCCAGCAGAAAGCCGGTGTATGTGGGAAACACCATATATTTT.

This clonotype has a handful of counts. The chain links TRBV3-1 to TRBJ2-5; D unresolved. V was pared by 1 base and J by 5 bases, with 8 bases between. The CDR3 contains 13 residues. Germline V CDR1 and CDR2: LGHDT, YNNKEL (reference sequence). The CDR3 sequence: CASSQVLKETQYF. The CDR3 nucleotides read TGTGCCAGCAGCCAAGTTCTGAAGGAGACCCAGTACTTC.

This chain connects TRBV28 to TRBJ2-5; D possibly corresponds to TRBD1 (5 bases). V lost 7 bases, J lost 5 bases, and 17 bases lay in between. The CDR3 sequence is 14 residues long. Germline loops: CDR1 MDHEN, CDR2 SYDVKM. CDR3 protein: CASTPGRTRETQYF. The CDR3 nucleotides are TGTGCCAGCACCCCAGGGCGCACCAGGGAGACCCAGTACTTC.

Notes on this clonotype: This CDR3 is missing its conserved last phenylalanine or tryptophan, likely due to a read error. The genes are TRBV27 and TRBJ2-5; D not resolved. Deletions cut 4 bases from V and 5 bases from J, with 11 bases between. This CDR3 comprises 13 residues. From germline, CDR1 is MNHEY and CDR2 SMNVEV (reference sequence). CDR3 sequence reads: CASSSPDRETQYL. CDR3 sequence (DNA): TGTGCCAGCAGTTCCCCGGACCGGGAGACCCAGTACTTA.

The V call is TRBV6-2 or TRBV6-3, the J call TRBJ2-1; tentative D call: TRBD2 (5 bases). Germline V lookup: CDR1 MNHEY, CDR2 SVGEGT. V was trimmed by 5 bases and J by 15 bases, leaving 17 bases between them. The CDR3 length is 12 residues. The chain's CDR3 is CASSLIVRGLFF. The CDR3 DNA reads as TGTGCCAGCAGTCTAATAGTTCGGGGTCTGTTCTTC.

A few counts support this clonotype. V and J are TRBV12-3 or TRBV12-4 and TRBJ2-1; 8 nucleotides match TRBD2. V lost 3 bases and J lost 13; bases outside the gene matches: 5. This CDR3 spans 12 amino acids. CDR3 bases: TGTGCCAGCAGTTTGGTGACTAGCGAACAGTTCTTC. This gives the protein CASSLVTSEQFF.

The chain couples TRBV12-3 or TRBV12-4 to TRBJ2-7, with D perhaps matching TRBD1 (5 bases). V lost 6 bases to trimming and J lost 3 bases, with 15 bases between them. The CDR3 is 14 residues long. The CDR3 is CASSSWTSLYEQYF. CDR3 DNA: TGTGCCAGCAGCTCGTGGACAAGCCTCTACGAGCAGTACTTC.

CDR3 in amino acids: CSATMDRGPGELFF. The DNA for the CDR3 is TGCAGTGCTACCATGGACAGGGGTCCCGGGGAGCTGTTTTTT. The V and J genes are TRBV20-1 and TRBJ2-2; 9 bases map to TRBD1. Trimming took 4 bases from V and 6 from J; bases not matched to a gene: 6. Germline lookup yields CDR1 DFQATT and CDR2 SNEGSKA (reference sequence). CDR3 length: 14 amino acids.

The chain carries TRBV7-9 and TRBJ2-6; D may be TRBD2 (5 bases). The CDR3 runs to 15 residues. The V gene's germline CDR1 is SEHNR and CDR2 FQNEAQ (reference sequence). The germline V and J ends were trimmed by 9 bases and 2 bases, with 14 bases remaining between them. The CDR3 loop is CAREDGRTGANVLTF. The CDR3 DNA reads as TGTGCCAGGGAGGACGGACGCACTGGGGCCAACGTCCTGACTTTC.

This clonotype came up a few times. J is TRBJ1-5 and V is TRBV30, with D hard to call. The CDR3 covers 13 residues. Germline CDR1 GTSNPN, CDR2 SVGIG (reference sequence). Trimming removed 1 base at V and 0 bases at J, with 4 bases between. CDR3 amino acids: CAWSGGSNQPQHF. CDR3 sequence (DNA): TGTGCCTGGAGTGGCGGTAGCAATCAGCCCCAGCATTTT.

The V gene is TRBV19, the J gene TRBJ2-3; a possible D gene is TRBD1 (7 bases). In germline, CDR1 is LNHDA, CDR2 SQIVND (reference sequence). The CDR3 is 16 amino acids. Trimming took off 5 bases at V and 3 bases at J, with 18 bases between the two ends. The CDR3 DNA follows: TGTGCCAGTAGTCATAGCGGAGGGGGCGGAACAGATACGCAGTATTTT. Protein product: CASSHSGGGGTDTQYF. Filled out from reference TRBV19 and TRBJ2-3, the complete variable domain reads DGGITQSPKYLFRKEGQNVTLSCEQNLNHDAMYWYRQDPGQGLRLIYYSQIVNDFQKGDIAEGYSVSREKKESFPLTVTSAQKNPTAFYLCASSHSGGGGTDTQYFGPGTRLTVL.

This chain uses TRBV5-5 with TRBJ1-2; D is unresolved. CDR1 is SGHKS and CDR2 is YYEKEE in the germline V gene (reference sequence). V was trimmed by 2 bases and J by 8 bases, leaving 19 bases between them. The CDR3 has 15 amino acids. Here the CDR3 DNA reads TGTGCCAGCAGCTTCCAAGGAGTAAACTCTGGGGGCTACACCTTC. Translated: CASSFQGVNSGGYTF.

Only a few counts were recorded for this clonotype. The rearrangement joins TRBV12-3 or TRBV12-4 to TRBJ1-3; 7 positions match TRBD1. The CDR3 has 14 amino acids. Unmatched junction bases numbered 4, after V lost 3 bases and J lost 5 bases. CDR3: CASSFGDSRNTIYF. CDR3 DNA sequence: TGTGCCAGCAGTTTTGGGGACAGCAGAAACACCATATATTTT.

In its sample, this clonotype was seen a few times. The rearrangement joins TRBV2 to TRBJ2-2; D uncertain. Germline V gene data show CDR1 as SNHLY and CDR2 as FYNNEI. The CDR3 runs 14 residues. V was clipped by 0 bases and J by 5 bases, with 7 bases between them. CDR3 sequence (DNA): TGTGCCAGCAGTGAAGCCGCCGGGACCGGGGAGCTGTTTTTT. Translation gives CASSEAAGTGELFF.

The genes are TRBV29-1 and TRBJ1-1; TRBD1 matches at 9 bases. Germline V gene lookup returns CDR1 SQVTM and CDR2 ANQGSEA. Trimming cost V 6 bases and J 11 bases; bases outside gene matches: 16. The CDR3 is made up of 14 amino acids. For the CDR3, the DNA is TGCAGCGTCTCAGGGATCAACAGGGGGCTTGGTGCTTTCTTT. Protein product: CSVSGINRGLGAFF.

In its sample, this clonotype was seen a few times. The rearrangement joins TRBV6-2 or TRBV6-3 to TRBJ1-2; 7 nucleotides agree with TRBD1. The junction had 12 bases not matched to a gene; V was cut back by 4 bases and J by 7 bases. The CDR3 covers 15 residues. Per the germline V gene, CDR1 is MNHEY and CDR2 is SVGEGT. CDR3: CASSSSTGTALGYTF. CDR3 coding DNA: TGTGCCAGCAGTTCTTCTACCGGGACAGCTCTTGGCTACACCTTC.

This clonotype was counted a few times. The CDR3 reads CASSLETGTYNEQFF. CDR3 nucleotide sequence: TGTGCCAGCAGTCTCGAGACAGGGACCTACAATGAGCAGTTCTTC. The chain joins TRBV2 to TRBJ2-1, with 7 bases fitting TRBD1. CDR3 length: 15 amino acids. The J segment lost 2 bases and the V segment lost 5 bases, leaving 6 bases of the junction unmatched. Germline CDR1 and CDR2: SNHLY and FYNNEI. The variable domain in full, completed from reference TRBV2 and TRBJ2-1, reads EPEVTQTPSHQVTQMGQEVILRCVPISNHLYFYWYRQILGQKVEFLVSFYNNEISEKSEIFDDQFSVERPDGSNFTLKIRSTKLEDSAMYFCASSLETGTYNEQFFGPGTRLTVL.

J is TRBJ1-1 and V is TRBV14; D not certain. From germline, CDR1 is SGHDN and CDR2 FVKESK. Trimming pared 1 base from V and 1 base from J, leaving 16 bases between. This CDR3 has 17 residues. For the CDR3, the DNA is TGTGCCAGCAGCCAAGCTTTTAGGGATTGGTCGAACACTGAAGCTTTCTTT. Translation gives CASSQAFRDWSNTEAFF.

The rearrangement links TRBV20-1 to TRBJ2-2; D is perhaps TRBD2 (5 bases). Germline V gives CDR1 DFQATT, CDR2 SNEGSKA (reference sequence). The CDR3 is 18 residues long. The ends were cut back, 1 base at V and 2 bases at J, with 20 bases in the middle. CDR3 sequence: CSARVVAAGDLNTGELFF. Here the CDR3 DNA reads TGCAGTGCTAGAGTGGTGGCGGCGGGCGATCTCAACACCGGGGAGCTGTTTTTT.

This clonotype was observed a handful of times. The chain has TRBV4-2 and TRBJ2-3; TRBD2 aligns across 10 bases. CDR1 and CDR2 from the germline V gene are LGHNA and YNFKEQ. Trimming at V came to 6 bases and at J to 5 bases, leaving 14 bases not matched to a gene. The CDR3 is 17 amino acids. For the CDR3, the DNA is TGTGCCAGCAGTCGCCCAGGGCTAGCGGGGGCGGGAGATACGCAGTATTTT. Its translation: CASSRPGLAGAGDTQYF.